A selection of T cell receptor beta chains follows, all from one sample in a study of OX40 agonist ivuxolimab in advanced cancers. Sequenced by immunoSEQ multiplex PCR; TCRdb stores in-frame clones only, minus some. The profile covers tens of thousands of clones, with 85% to 90% appearing a single time and more than 0.5% taken by the ten largest. This material consisted of CD4+ or CD8+ T cells sorted from blood, taken in a trial of the OX40 agonist ivuxolimab. All receptors come from an adult with an advanced solid tumor such as melanoma, head and neck, liver or kidney cancer. The CDR3 runs from the conserved cysteine through the conserved F or W. D genes are given only for firm matches. Size tells how often a clone was seen (once, few, many) or the class of an expanded clone, and some rows leave it out.

CDR3,DNA,D,V,size,J
CASSRTVLNEKLFF,TGTGCCAGCAGTCGGACTGTCCTTAATGAAAAACTGTTTTTT,.,TRBV6-5,.,TRBJ1-4
CATAIGTAGCTEAFF,TGCGCCACAGCTATAGGGACCGCAGGGTGCACTGAAGCTTTCTTT,.,TRBV10-1,.,TRBJ1-1
CASSFGPPQGANEKLFF,TGTGCCAGCAGCTTTGGACCACCTCAGGGGGCGAATGAAAAACTGTTTTTT,TRBD1,TRBV5-6,.,TRBJ1-4
CASSPPGQRTYGYTF,TGTGCCAGCTCACCACCGGGCCAAAGGACCTATGGCTACACCTTC,.,TRBV18,.,TRBJ1-2
CASNRDGRVNTGELFF,TGTGCCAGCAATAGGGATGGGCGGGTAAACACCGGGGAGCTGTTTTTT,.,TRBV6-6,.,TRBJ2-2
CATGPGAGQGAVNTEAFF,TGTGCCACCGGACCTGGGGCGGGACAGGGGGCAGTGAACACTGAAGCTTTCTTT,TRBD1,TRBV19,.,TRBJ1-1
CASSPLQGEAFF,TGTGCCAGCTCACCATTACAGGGTGAAGCTTTCTTT,.,TRBV18,.,TRBJ1-1
CASSQLLAGRMNTEAFF,TGTGCCAGCAGCCAGCTACTAGCTGGACGGATGAACACTGAAGCTTTCTTT,.,TRBV4-2,.,TRBJ1-1
CASSLVGHYQETQYF,TGTGCCAGCAGCTTAGTGGGACATTACCAAGAGACCCAGTACTTC,.,TRBV7-2,.,TRBJ2-5
CASSFGGLGLAGGIETQYF,TGTGCCAGCAGTTTCGGTGGCTTAGGTCTAGCGGGGGGGATTGAGACCCAGTACTTC,TRBD2,TRBV28,.,TRBJ2-5
CASSFKARAFF,TGTGCCAGCAGTTTTAAGGCGAGAGCTTTCTTT,.,TRBV28,few,TRBJ1-1
CASSASGSGVETQYF,TGTGCCAGCAGCGCCTCGGGGTCGGGGGTTGAGACCCAGTACTTC,.,TRBV11-2,.,TRBJ2-5
CASRAGGRTDTQYF,TGTGCCAGTCGAGCGGGGGGTCGCACAGATACGCAGTATTTT,TRBD2,TRBV19,.,TRBJ2-3
CASGGLARSEETQYF,TGTGCCAGCGGAGGGCTAGCGAGGAGTGAAGAGACCCAGTACTTC,.,TRBV27,.,TRBJ2-5
CAISGATLAGGTDTQYF,TGTGCCATCAGTGGGGCTACACTAGCGGGAGGCACAGATACGCAGTATTTT,TRBD2,TRBV10-3,.,TRBJ2-3
CAISELVGLELFF,TGTGCCATCAGTGAGTTGGTAGGCCTGGAGCTGTTTTTT,.,TRBV10-3,.,TRBJ2-2
CATSRPWTSGVQETQYF,TGTGCCACCAGCAGACCCTGGACTAGCGGAGTCCAAGAGACCCAGTACTTC,TRBD2,TRBV15,.,TRBJ2-5
CASGESNTGELFF,TGTGCCAGCGGGGAGTCGAACACCGGGGAGCTGTTTTTT,.,TRBV6-6,.,TRBJ2-2
CASSPMEGRNEQFF,TGTGCCAGCAGTCCTATGGAGGGGCGCAATGAGCAGTTCTTC,.,TRBV5-5,.,TRBJ2-1
CASSPITGVGNYGYTF,TGTGCCAGCAGTCCAATCACAGGGGTGGGAAACTATGGCTACACCTTC,TRBD1,TRBV27,.,TRBJ1-2
CASSSQGPPLLRQETQYF,TGTGCCAGCAGTTCACAGGGGCCACCCCTCTTAAGACAAGAGACCCAGTACTTC,TRBD1,TRBV27,.,TRBJ2-5
CASTGLGDTQYF,TGTGCCAGCACGGGTTTAGGAGATACGCAGTATTTT,.,TRBV6-5,.,TRBJ2-3